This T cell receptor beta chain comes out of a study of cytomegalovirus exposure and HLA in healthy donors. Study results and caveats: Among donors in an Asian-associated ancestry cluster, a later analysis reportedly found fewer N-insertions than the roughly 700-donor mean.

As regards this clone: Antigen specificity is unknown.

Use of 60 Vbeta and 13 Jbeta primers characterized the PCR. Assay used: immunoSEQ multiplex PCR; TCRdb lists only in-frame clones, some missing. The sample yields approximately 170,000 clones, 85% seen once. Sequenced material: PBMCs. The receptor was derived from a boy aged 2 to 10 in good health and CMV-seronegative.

The CDR3: CASSLAVGQQTYEQYF. The CDR3 nucleotides are TGTGCCAGCAGCTTAGCTGTGGGACAGCAAACCTACGAGCAGTACTTC. The chain joins TRBV11-2 to TRBJ2-7, with TRBD1 matching over 7 bases. This CDR3 is 16 amino acids long. Germline V CDR1 and CDR2: SGHAT, FQNNGV. The V gene end was trimmed by 1 base and the J gene end by 2 bases; junction bases not matched to a gene: 8. The full variable domain, with the rest looked up from reference TRBV11-2 and TRBJ2-7, is EAGVAQSPRYKIIEKRQSVAFWCNPISGHATLYWYQQILGQGPKLLIQFQNNGVVDDSQLPKDRFSAERLKGVDSTLKIQPAKLEDSAVYLCASSLAVGQQTYEQYFGPGTRLTVT.